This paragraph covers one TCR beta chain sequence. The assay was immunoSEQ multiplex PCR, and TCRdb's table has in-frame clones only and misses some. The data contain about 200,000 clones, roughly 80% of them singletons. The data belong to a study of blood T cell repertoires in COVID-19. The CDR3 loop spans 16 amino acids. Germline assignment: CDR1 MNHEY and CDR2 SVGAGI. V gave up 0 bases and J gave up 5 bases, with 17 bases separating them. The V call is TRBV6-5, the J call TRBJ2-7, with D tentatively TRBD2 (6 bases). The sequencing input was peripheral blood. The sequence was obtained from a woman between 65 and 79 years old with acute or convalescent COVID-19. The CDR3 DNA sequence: TGTGCCAGCAGTTACTCGACGAGACCTAGCGTCAACGAGCAGTACTTC. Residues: CASSYSTRPSVNEQYF.